These T cell receptor beta chains were read from a single sample in a study of spatial heterogeneity in lung cancer. TCRdb passed the 5' RACE reads through MiXCR, listing each CDR3 protein once. The sample gives tens of thousands of distinct CDR3 sequences, around 7.5% of which show up once; under 30% is in the top ten. The sequences come from PBMCs, collected at surgery. These receptors were obtained from a male donor with early-stage non-small cell lung cancer. CDR3s include the opening cysteine and the closing phenylalanine or tryptophan. D genes are given only for firm matches. A clone size is listed for some rows: how often the clone was seen (once, few, many), or a class if it is expanded.

v_gene: TRBV7-8; abundance: many; j_gene: TRBJ2-3; len: 16; d_gene: NA; CDR3nt: TGTGCCAGCAGATTGGGGAATCTAGGGACCACAGATACGCAGTATTTT; CDR3aa: CASRLGNLGTTDTQYF
v_gene: TRBV20-1; abundance: many; j_gene: TRBJ1-2; len: 16; d_gene: TRBD1; CDR3nt: TGCAGTGCGATCAACCCGGGACAGGGGGCGAGCTATGGCTACACCTTC; CDR3aa: CSAINPGQGASYGYTF
v_gene: TRBV4-1; abundance: many; j_gene: TRBJ2-3; len: 15; d_gene: TRBD2; CDR3nt: TGCGCCAGCAGTCTAAGCGGGAAAGTGACAGATACGCAGTATTTT; CDR3aa: CASSLSGKVTDTQYF
v_gene: TRBV7-2; abundance: many; j_gene: TRBJ2-5; len: 14; d_gene: TRBD2; CDR3nt: TGTGCCAGCAGCCCGCGGGGGGGCTTGGAGACCCAGTACTTC; CDR3aa: CASSPRGGLETQYF
v_gene: TRBV10-1; abundance: few; j_gene: TRBJ2-2; len: 17; d_gene: TRBD2; CDR3nt: TGCGCCAGCAGTGAATCTAGCGGGACCTCGAACACCGGGGAGCTGTTTTTT; CDR3aa: CASSESSGTSNTGELFF
v_gene: TRBV7-2; abundance: NA; j_gene: TRBJ1-1; len: 15; d_gene: NA; CDR3nt: TGTGCCAGCAGCTTAGACAACGGCATGAACACTGAAGCTTTCTTT; CDR3aa: CASSLDNGMNTEAFF
v_gene: TRBV7-9; abundance: few; j_gene: TRBJ2-1; len: 13; d_gene: NA; CDR3nt: TGTGCCAGCACGGGAGTTGGTGGTAATGAGCAGTTCTTC; CDR3aa: CASTGVGGNEQFF
v_gene: TRBV12-3/TRBV12-4; abundance: many; j_gene: TRBJ2-3; len: 14; d_gene: TRBD1; CDR3nt: TGTGCCAGCAACAGGGGACAGGACACAGATACGCAGTATTTT; CDR3aa: CASNRGQDTDTQYF
v_gene: TRBV27; abundance: many; j_gene: TRBJ1-1; len: 15; d_gene: NA; CDR3nt: TGTGCCAGCAGTTTAACGGCAGGGGTTGACACTGAAGCTTTCTTT; CDR3aa: CASSLTAGVDTEAFF
v_gene: TRBV7-9; abundance: many; j_gene: TRBJ1-2; len: 13; d_gene: TRBD1; CDR3nt: TGTGCCAGCAGCGAGGGACAGATCTATGGCTACACCTTC; CDR3aa: CASSEGQIYGYTF
v_gene: TRBV5-1; abundance: once; j_gene: TRBJ1-1; len: 13; d_gene: NA; CDR3nt: TGCGCCAGCAGCTTGGGGGGGATACCTGAAGCTTTCTTT; CDR3aa: CASSLGGIPEAFF
v_gene: TRBV4-1; abundance: many; j_gene: TRBJ1-2; len: 14; d_gene: NA; CDR3nt: TGCGCCAGCAGCCAAGCCGGACAGTGGTATGGCTACACCTTC; CDR3aa: CASSQAGQWYGYTF
v_gene: TRBV29-1; abundance: many; j_gene: TRBJ1-3; len: 12; d_gene: NA; CDR3nt: TGCAGCGCACAGGGATCTGGAAACACCATATATTTT; CDR3aa: CSAQGSGNTIYF
v_gene: TRBV7-3; abundance: many; j_gene: TRBJ1-5; len: 12; d_gene: TRBD1; CDR3nt: TGTGCCAGACAGGGGGCCTGTCAGCCCCAGCATTTT; CDR3aa: CARQGACQPQHF
v_gene: TRBV20-1; abundance: few; j_gene: TRBJ1-3; len: 13; d_gene: NA; CDR3nt: TGCAGTGCTAGGTGGACGGCTGGAAACACCATATATTTT; CDR3aa: CSARWTAGNTIYF
v_gene: TRBV6-5; abundance: NA; j_gene: TRBJ1-5; len: 14; d_gene: NA; CDR3nt: TGTGCCAGCAGTTACGGGCAGCGCAATCAGCCCCAGCATTTT; CDR3aa: CASSYGQRNQPQHF
v_gene: TRBV6-6; abundance: NA; j_gene: TRBJ2-5; len: 14; d_gene: NA; CDR3nt: TGTGCCAGCAGTTACTCGGCGGCTCAAGAGACCCAGTACTTC; CDR3aa: CASSYSAAQETQYF
v_gene: TRBV7-3; abundance: many; j_gene: TRBJ2-1; len: 16; d_gene: NA; CDR3nt: TGTGCCAGCAGCTTAATGGCGGGATTGTCCTACAATGAGCAGTTCTTC; CDR3aa: CASSLMAGLSYNEQFF
v_gene: TRBV6-2/TRBV6-3; abundance: many; j_gene: TRBJ1-1; len: 14; d_gene: TRBD1; CDR3nt: TGTGCCAGCAGATCAAGAGACAGGGGCACTGAAGCTTTCTTT; CDR3aa: CASRSRDRGTEAFF
v_gene: TRBV7-2; abundance: few; j_gene: TRBJ2-3; len: 16; d_gene: TRBD2; CDR3nt: TGTGCCAGCAGCCCTGGACTAGCGGGGCACACAGATACGCAGTATTTT; CDR3aa: CASSPGLAGHTDTQYF
v_gene: TRBV3-1; abundance: few; j_gene: TRBJ1-2; len: 13; d_gene: NA; CDR3nt: TGTGCCAGCAGCCAACGAGGTGACTATGGCTACACCTTC; CDR3aa: CASSQRGDYGYTF
v_gene: TRBV20-1; abundance: NA; j_gene: TRBJ1-5; len: 15; d_gene: NA; CDR3nt: TGCAGTGCTAGAGATTGGACAGATAGCAATCAGCCCCAGCATTTT; CDR3aa: CSARDWTDSNQPQHF
v_gene: TRBV7-2; abundance: many; j_gene: TRBJ1-5; len: 13; d_gene: NA; CDR3nt: TGTGCCAGCAGCTCCGGACAGTATCAGCCCCAGCATTTT; CDR3aa: CASSSGQYQPQHF
v_gene: TRBV7-9; abundance: many; j_gene: TRBJ2-1; len: 15; d_gene: NA; CDR3nt: TGTGCCAGTCTACTGGGTTGGGGGAGTGTCCATGAGCAGTTCTTC; CDR3aa: CASLLGWGSVHEQFF
v_gene: TRBV7-6; abundance: many; j_gene: TRBJ2-3; len: 18; d_gene: TRBD2; CDR3nt: TGTGCCAGCAGCCTAACTAGCGGGAGGGCCTTCGGGACAGATACGCAGTATTTT; CDR3aa: CASSLTSGRAFGTDTQYF
v_gene: TRBV18; abundance: NA; j_gene: TRBJ2-7; len: 14; d_gene: NA; CDR3nt: TGTGCCAGCTCACAAGGGCCAGAATACGACGAGCAGTACTTC; CDR3aa: CASSQGPEYDEQYF
v_gene: TRBV7-9; abundance: NA; j_gene: TRBJ2-5; len: 14; d_gene: NA; CDR3nt: TGTGCCAGCACCTTAGCGGCAGGGGCAGGGACCCAGTACTTC; CDR3aa: CASTLAAGAGTQYF
v_gene: TRBV6-2/TRBV6-3; abundance: many; j_gene: TRBJ1-5; len: 15; d_gene: TRBD1; CDR3nt: TGTGCCAGCAGGACAGGGGGCAGGGGCAATCAGCCCCAGCATTTT; CDR3aa: CASRTGGRGNQPQHF